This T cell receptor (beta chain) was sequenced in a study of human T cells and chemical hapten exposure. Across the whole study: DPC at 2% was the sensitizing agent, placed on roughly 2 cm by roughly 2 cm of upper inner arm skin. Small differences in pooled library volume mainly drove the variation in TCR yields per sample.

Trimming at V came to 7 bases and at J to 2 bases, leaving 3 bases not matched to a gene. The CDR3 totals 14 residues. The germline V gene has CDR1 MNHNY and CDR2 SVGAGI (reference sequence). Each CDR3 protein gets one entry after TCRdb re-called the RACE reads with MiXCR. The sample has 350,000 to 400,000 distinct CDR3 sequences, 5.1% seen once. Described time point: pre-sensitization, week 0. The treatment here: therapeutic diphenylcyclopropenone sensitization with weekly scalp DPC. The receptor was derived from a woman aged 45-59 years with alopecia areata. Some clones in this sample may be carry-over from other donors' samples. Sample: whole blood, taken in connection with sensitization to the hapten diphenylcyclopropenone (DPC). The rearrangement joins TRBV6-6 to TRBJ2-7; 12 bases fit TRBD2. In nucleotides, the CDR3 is TGTGCCAGCATCGGACTAGCGGGACCCTACGAGCAGTACTTC. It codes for CASIGLAGPYEQYF.